This TCR beta chain was profiled in a study of T cells after yellow fever vaccination. In the study overall: In the case of low-cell-number fractions, SMART-Seq v4 Ultra Low Input was used for preparation.

The V end lost 2 bases, the J end lost 0 bases, and 12 bases lay between the germline ends. There are 16 residues in the CDR3. Germline V gene data show CDR1 as SEHNR and CDR2 as FQNEAQ (reference sequence). TCRdb re-derived calls from the 5' RACE reads in MiXCR, one entry per CDR3 protein. The sample records over 85,000 distinct CDR3 sequences, under 9% being singletons. This clonotype was found a few times. Points from the study as a whole: It was the secondary response that reached its peak faster, day 5 versus 15, but it was weaker.

This chain uses TRBV7-9 with TRBJ2-3; D ambiguous. The TCR comes from a young man who received the YFV17D yellow fever vaccine. The sample was CD8+ T cells not binding an NS4B(214-222) dextramer, sorted from PBMCs, taken around 15 days after the first yellow fever vaccination. The CDR3 here is CASSLNSMISTDTQYF. CDR3 DNA: TGTGCCAGCAGCTTAAATAGCATGATTAGCACAGATACGCAGTATTTT.